This section outlines one T cell receptor (beta chain) sequence together with its context. This CDR3 has 14 amino acids. Trimming pared 2 bases from V and 4 bases from J, leaving 12 bases between. The germline gives CDR1 SGHDT, CDR2 YYEEEE. TCRdb's copy holds only in-frame clones and misses some; the assay was immunoSEQ multiplex PCR. The sample includes about 670,000 clones, roughly 70% seen only once; the top ten take around 2%. The entry originates in a study of shared clonotypes between healthy human individuals. The chain uses TRBV5-6 and TRBJ1-2, with a possible D match to TRBD1 (6 bases). The sample consisted of memory CD4+ T cells sorted from blood. Stated subset: CD45RA-negative fraction. This clonotype originated in a woman younger than 45 in good health. The CDR3 nucleotides read TGTGCCAGCAGCTTTAGGCAGGGGCTCTATGGCTACACCTTC. Translation: CASSFRQGLYGYTF.